Presented here are 12 T cell receptor beta chains from one specimen sequenced in a study of CD8+ T cells in alopecia areata. Treatment: oral pan-JAK inhibitor, 5-10 mg twice daily. Sequencing used cDNA as its template, made by extracting RNA and reverse transcribing it. Produced via immunoSEQ multiplex PCR; TCRdb's table is partial and in-frame only. Of some 190,000 clones listed, less than 70% are singletons. Here the sequenced sample was CD4+ T cells sorted from blood, taken at roughly week 49, from a patient treated with tofacitinib. The receptors come from a human donor with alopecia areata.

The chain uses TRBV29-1 and TRBJ2-7; D possibly corresponds to TRBD1 (6 bases). Trimming shortened V by 7 bases and J by 6 bases, and 16 bases separated the two germline ends. Germline CDR1 is SQVTM and CDR2 is ANQGSEA. This CDR3 is 12 amino acids long. This CDR3 is CSAETGTGEQYF. CDR3 DNA sequence: TGCAGCGCCGAGACAGGAACAGGCGAGCAGTACTTC.

This clone appeared a few times. The V and J genes are TRBV18 and TRBJ2-6; no firm D call. CDR3 length equals 15 residues. Germline V lookup: CDR1 KGHSH, CDR2 LQKENI. V lost 1 base and J 0 bases, leaving 4 bases between the germline ends. CDR3: CASSPQSSGANVLTF. CDR3 sequence (DNA): TGTGCCAGCTCACCACAATCCTCTGGGGCCAACGTCCTGACTTTC.

This sequence joins TRBV5-6 and TRBJ2-3, with D uncertain. The CDR3 has 15 residues. The V end lost 1 base, the J end lost 2 bases, and 11 bases lay between the germline ends. The germline V gene has CDR1 SGHDT and CDR2 YYEEEE. The CDR3 nucleotides read TGTGCCAGCAGCTTGCGTGTGGGGATCACAGATACGCAGTATTTT. It is translated as CASSLRVGITDTQYF.

This clone has just a few counts. This chain connects TRBV29-1 to TRBJ2-3; 13 bases are shared with TRBD2. This CDR3 has 15 amino acids. J gave up 6 bases and V 6 bases, and 9 bases lay outside the gene matches. Germline CDR1 SQVTM, CDR2 ANQGSEA. The CDR3 spells CSVPGLAGVTDTQYF. CDR3 bases: TGCAGCGTCCCAGGACTAGCGGGGGTGACGGATACGCAGTATTTT.

CDR3 loop: CAWKKAGGPGELFF. DNA for the CDR3: TGTGCCTGGAAGAAAGCGGGGGGACCCGGGGAGCTGTTTTTT. This chain joins TRBV30 and TRBJ2-2; 9 bases are a match to TRBD2. CDR1 is GTSNPN, CDR2 SVGIG, per germline (reference sequence). V lost 4 bases and J lost 6; bases outside the gene matches: 6. The CDR3 has 14 amino acids.

This clone was seen only once. This sequence joins TRBV10-3 and TRBJ2-7, with D possibly TRBD2 on 6 matching bases. The CDR3 totals 14 residues. V was cut by 7 bases and J by 3 bases, with 16 bases left in between. CDR1 ENHRY and CDR2 SYGVKD come from the germline V gene. The CDR3 DNA is TGTGCCATCAAAACCTCGGGCGGGGACTACGAGCAGTACTTC. As protein: CAIKTSGGDYEQYF.

Regarding this clone: The junction does not match germline at one end; this may be a read error. The V gene is TRBV30, the J gene TRBJ2-7, with D perhaps matching TRBD2 (5 bases). Germline assignment: CDR1 GTSNPN and CDR2 SVGIG (reference sequence). The CDR3 loop spans 12 amino acids. CDR3 nucleotide sequence: TGTGCCGGGAGCAGACGATTCGGCGAGCAGTACTTC. Encoded protein: CAGSRRFGEQYF.

The V and J genes are TRBV14 and TRBJ1-6; D gene uncertain. V lost 6 bases to trimming and J lost 10 bases, with 10 bases between them. The CDR3 is 12 residues long. CDR1 SGHDN and CDR2 FVKESK come from the germline V gene. DNA for the CDR3: TGTGCCAGCAGGAGGGAAGGATCACCCCTCCACTTT. This codes for CASRREGSPLHF.

The rearrangement uses TRBV29-1 and TRBJ2-1; 8 bases are a match to TRBD2. V lost 6 bases to trimming and J lost 9 bases; unmatched junction nucleotides: 10. CDR3 length: 13 residues. CDR1 SQVTM and CDR2 ANQGSEA come from the germline V gene. CDR3 sequence: CSVRAGLGFEQFF. DNA of the CDR3: TGCAGCGTGAGGGCGGGACTAGGGTTTGAGCAGTTCTTC.

There are a few counts of this clone. This chain links TRBV11-2 with TRBJ1-6; D remains ambiguous. Germline CDR1 and CDR2: SGHAT and FQNNGV. The CDR3 loop spans 13 amino acids. V lost 5 bases and J 8 bases, leaving 10 bases between the germline ends. The chain's CDR3 is CASSLRSDSPLHF. DNA of the CDR3: TGTGCCAGCAGCCTGCGATCGGATTCACCCCTCCACTTT.

This chain uses TRBV29-1 with TRBJ2-2; D uncertain. Germline V gene data show CDR1 as SQVTM and CDR2 as ANQGSEA. V was pared by 5 bases and J by 7 bases, with 8 bases between. The CDR3 has 11 amino acids. This CDR3 is CSVLENGELFF. CDR3 in DNA: TGCAGCGTTTTAGAGAACGGGGAGCTGTTTTTT.

This clone was seen only a few times. The J gene is TRBJ1-5, the V gene TRBV5-6, with a possible D match to TRBD1 (6 bases). V dropped 5 bases and J dropped 11 bases, with 14 bases sitting between them. Germline V lookup: CDR1 SGHDT, CDR2 YYEEEE. The CDR3 is made up of 12 amino acids. The CDR3 DNA sequence: TGTGCCAGCAGTTCCCCCCAGGGGACCCAGCATTTT. Encoded protein: CASSSPQGTQHF.